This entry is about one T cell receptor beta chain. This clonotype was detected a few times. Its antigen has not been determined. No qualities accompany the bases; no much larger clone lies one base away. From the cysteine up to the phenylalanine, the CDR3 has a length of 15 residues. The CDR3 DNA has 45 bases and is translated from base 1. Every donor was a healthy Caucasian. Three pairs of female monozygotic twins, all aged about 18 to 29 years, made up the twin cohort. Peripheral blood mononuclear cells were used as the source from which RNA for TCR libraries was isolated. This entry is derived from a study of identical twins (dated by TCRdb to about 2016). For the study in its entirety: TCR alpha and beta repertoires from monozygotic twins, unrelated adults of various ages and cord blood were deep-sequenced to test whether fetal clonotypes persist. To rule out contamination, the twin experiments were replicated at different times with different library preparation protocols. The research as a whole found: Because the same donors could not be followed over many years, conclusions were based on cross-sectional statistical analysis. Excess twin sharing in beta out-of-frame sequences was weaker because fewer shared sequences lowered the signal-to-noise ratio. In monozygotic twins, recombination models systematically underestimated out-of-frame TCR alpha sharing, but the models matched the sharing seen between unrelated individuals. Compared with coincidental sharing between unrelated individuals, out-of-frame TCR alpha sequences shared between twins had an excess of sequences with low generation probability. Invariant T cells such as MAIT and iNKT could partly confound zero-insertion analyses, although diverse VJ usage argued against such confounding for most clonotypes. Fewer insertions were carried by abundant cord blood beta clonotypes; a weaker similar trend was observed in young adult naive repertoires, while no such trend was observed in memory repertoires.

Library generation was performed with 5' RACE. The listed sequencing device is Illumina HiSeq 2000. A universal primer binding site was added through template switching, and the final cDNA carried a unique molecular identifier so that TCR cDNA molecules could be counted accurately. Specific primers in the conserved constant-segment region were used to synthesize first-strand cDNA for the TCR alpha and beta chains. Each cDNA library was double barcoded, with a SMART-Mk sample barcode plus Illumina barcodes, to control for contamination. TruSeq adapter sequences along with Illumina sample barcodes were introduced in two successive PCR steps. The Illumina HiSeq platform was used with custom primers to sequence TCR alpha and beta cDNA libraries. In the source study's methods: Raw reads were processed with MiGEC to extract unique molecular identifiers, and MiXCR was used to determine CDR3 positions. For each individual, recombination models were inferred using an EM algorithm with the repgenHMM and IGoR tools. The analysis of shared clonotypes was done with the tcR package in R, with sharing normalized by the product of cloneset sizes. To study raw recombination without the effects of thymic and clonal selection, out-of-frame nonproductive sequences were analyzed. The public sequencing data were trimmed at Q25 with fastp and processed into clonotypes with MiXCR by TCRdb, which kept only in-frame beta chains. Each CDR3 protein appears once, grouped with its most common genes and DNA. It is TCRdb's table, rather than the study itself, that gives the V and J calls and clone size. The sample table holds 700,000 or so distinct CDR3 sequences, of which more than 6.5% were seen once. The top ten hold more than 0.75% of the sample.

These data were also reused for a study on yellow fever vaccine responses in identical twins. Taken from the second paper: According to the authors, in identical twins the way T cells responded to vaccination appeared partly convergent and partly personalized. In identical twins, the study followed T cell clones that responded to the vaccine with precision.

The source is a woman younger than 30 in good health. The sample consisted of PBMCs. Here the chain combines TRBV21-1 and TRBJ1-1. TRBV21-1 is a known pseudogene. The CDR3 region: CASSNLQGLRTEAFF. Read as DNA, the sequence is TGTGCCAGCAGCAACTTACAAGGCTTGAGGACTGAAGCTTTCTTT.